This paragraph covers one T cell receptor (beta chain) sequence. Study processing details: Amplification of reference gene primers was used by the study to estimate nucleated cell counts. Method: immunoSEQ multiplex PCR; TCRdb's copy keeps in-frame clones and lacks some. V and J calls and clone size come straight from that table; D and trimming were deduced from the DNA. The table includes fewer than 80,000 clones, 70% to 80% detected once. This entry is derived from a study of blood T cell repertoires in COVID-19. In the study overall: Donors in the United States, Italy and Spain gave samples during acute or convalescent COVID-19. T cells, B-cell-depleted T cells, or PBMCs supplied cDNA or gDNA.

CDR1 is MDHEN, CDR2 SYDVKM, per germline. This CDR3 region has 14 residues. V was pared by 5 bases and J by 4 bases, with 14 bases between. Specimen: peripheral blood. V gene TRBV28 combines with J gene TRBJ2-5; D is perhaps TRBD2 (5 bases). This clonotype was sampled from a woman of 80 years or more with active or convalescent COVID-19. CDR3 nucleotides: TGTGCCAGCAGTAGAGGGAGTCGGCCAGAGACCCAGTACTTC. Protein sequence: CASSRGSRPETQYF.